This entry describes one T cell receptor (beta chain). The antigen is unknown. These data come from a study of OX40 agonist ivuxolimab in advanced cancers. Study-level results: Among T cells, CD8+ cells averaged more expanded clones than CD4+ cells. The study observed clonal expansion of CD4+ and CD8+ blood T cells by week 6 at 0.1 to 3.0 mg/kg.

V lost 0 bases and J lost 2, with 5 bases in between. Per the germline V gene, CDR1 is SGHAT and CDR2 is FQNNGV. The CDR3 is 14 residues long. Clones were read by immunoSEQ multiplex PCR, and TCRdb kept only the in-frame ones, dropping some. The data hold 62,000 or so clones, with about 89% observed a single time. Source: CD4+ or CD8+ T cells sorted from blood, taken in a trial of the OX40 agonist ivuxolimab. This TCR was recovered from an adult with an advanced solid tumor such as melanoma, head and neck, liver or kidney cancer. This chain uses TRBV11-2 with TRBJ2-1; no clear D gene. The CDR3, as DNA: TGTGCCAGCAGCTTAGATGACGCCTACAATGAGCAGTTCTTC. Translating it yields CASSLDDAYNEQFF.